Ten or more counts support the clone carrying this T cell receptor (beta chain). A draw of roughly 5.8 milliliters of peripheral blood took place at each of two time points. This CDR3 has 16 residues. The trim removed 3 bases at V and 3 bases at J, leaving 10 bases unmatched. In germline, CDR1 is SEHNR, CDR2 FQNEAQ (reference sequence). By two-round multiplex PCR, the TCR beta CDR3 was amplified from genomic DNA. Amplification in first-round PCR relied on primers specific to each TRBV and TRBJ gene. TCRdb used MiXCR to reprocess the multiplex PCR reads, holding one entry per CDR3 protein. Counted here are approximately 17,000 distinct CDR3 sequences, approximately 45% occurring once; the ten biggest clones make up 35% to 50%. The data stem from a study of prognosis after radiotherapy for stage I lung cancer. The wider study: Stage I non-small cell lung cancer patients were enrolled from April 2018 to early 2019. More than ten patients had adenocarcinoma tumors, while squamous cell carcinoma tumors were found in more than five. A median of approximately 7 months after radiotherapy, distant metastases were seen in several patients, while no significant progression was shown by 15.

The source is a donor aged 50 or older with non-small cell lung cancer. The V and J genes are TRBV7-9 and TRBJ2-7; 8 positions agree with TRBD2. This material consisted of PBMCs, taken before or after stereotactic body radiation therapy (not recorded which). CDR3 coding DNA: TGTGCCAGCAGCTTCCTCGCGGGGCGGGGGGACTACGAGCAGTACTTC. This translates into CASSFLAGRGDYEQYF.